The text below deals with one T cell receptor beta chain. The antigen it binds to is not known. Base qualities are not provided; no much larger clone lies one nucleotide away. The data were taken from a study of CD8 T cells in ankylosing spondylitis (dated by TCRdb to the late 2010s). Regarding the research as a whole: To find TCR variants linked to disease, the study profiled T cell receptor beta repertoires in ankylosing spondylitis patients and healthy donors. The whole study cohort included some 100 healthy donors and about two dozen ankylosing spondylitis patients. Peripheral blood samples were taken, and synovial fluid was additionally collected from ankylosing spondylitis patients.

Counted from cysteine to phenylalanine, this CDR3 has 16 amino acids. The read is trimmed to its CDR3 DNA, 48 bases read in frame from base 1. V is clipped by 0 bases and J by 4 bases, and the sequence between their germline boundaries is 16 bases long. Looking up the germline V gene yields CDR1 SQVTM and CDR2 ANQGSEA. The research as a whole found: In peripheral blood, the disease-linked clones were found at relatively low frequencies and had a CD8+ phenotype. A TCR beta motif made up of several highly homologous amino acid variants appeared to be characteristic of blood from ankylosing spondylitis patients. Some of the motif variants had been reported before in the synovial fluid and blood of reactive arthritis patients, a finding that suggests common disease-initiation mechanisms. According to the report, matched synovial fluid samples from ankylosing spondylitis patients were significantly enriched for the disease-linked clones.

Instrument on record: Illumina HiSeq 2500. TCR beta libraries were prepared by quantitative 5'-RACE with molecular barcodes. Per the source publication's procedure: Disease-linked TCR variants were identified with a new computational method built on a probabilistic model of VDJ rearrangement. The raw public reads went through TCRdb reprocessing: fastp at Q25, MiXCR clone calling, in-frame beta chains kept. Every CDR3 protein is listed once, alongside the most common genes and DNA of its rows. Clone size and V and J calls follow TCRdb, not the original study. The sample table records roughly 150,000 distinct CDR3 sequences; 9.8% of these occur just once. The ten largest clones take up more than 12% of the sample.

The V gene is TRBV29-1 and the J gene is TRBJ2-1; the D match is possibly TRBD1 or TRBD2, with 6 bases aligned in each. The sample consisted of blood, either unsorted or a sorted T cell fraction (not recorded which). This clonotype was sampled from a female donor with ankylosing spondylitis or in good health (not recorded which). The CDR3 loop reads CSVEDLGGNGYNEQFF. The DNA is as follows: TGCAGCGTTGAAGATCTAGGGGGGAACGGTTACAATGAGCAGTTCTTC.